This TCR beta chain was documented in a study of shared clonotypes between healthy human individuals. Study-wide results and limits: Blood was the sole source, and tissue repertoires probably differ. Memory subsets generally showed smaller estimated richness than naive subsets did.

V was cut by 6 bases and J by 14 bases, with 19 bases left in between. The germline V gene has CDR1 SQVTM and CDR2 ANQGSEA. This CDR3 spans 11 amino acids. On this clone: Its cognate antigen is unknown.

As handled by the study authors: ImmunoSEQ supplied junction-only sequences lacking quality scores, so filtering was different. This table comes from immunoSEQ multiplex PCR, and its TCRdb copy is limited to in-frame clones, with some not included. Clone size and V and J calls were adopted from that table, with D and trimming inferred from the DNA. There are about 700,000 clones in the sample; 90% to 95% occur only once, and 24% lies in the top ten. CD8 cells regarded as naive lacked CD45RO, were positively chosen for CCR7, and omitted terminally differentiated effector memory CD45RA+ cells. Participating donors were healthy, HIV-negative adults free of recent acute infections or vaccinations.

This chain uses TRBV29-1 with TRBJ1-2; D not resolved. The sequence came from a man aged 30-40 years in good health. Sequencing was performed on naive CD8+ T cells sorted from blood. The CDR3 sequence is CSVPENGQWTF. The DNA of the CDR3 is TGCAGCGTCCCGGAGAACGGGCAGTGGACCTTC.